A single sample is the source of the 10 T cell receptor beta chains below, sequenced in a study of cytomegalovirus exposure and HLA in healthy donors (dated by TCRdb to 2015 to 2018). The library was produced with the immunoSEQ multiplex PCR assay. For the multiplex PCR, a mixture combining 60 forward primers for TCR Vbeta segments and 13 reverse primers for TCR Jbeta segments was used. TCRdb mirrors the immuneACCESS table, restricted to in-frame sequences. Some clones are absent from its copies; in checked studies, under half trace to an unresolved V gene, and the reason for the others is unknown. The sample table contains 130,000 to 150,000 clones; only one count was recorded for nearly 80% of them. 1.7% of the sample comes from the top ten. Sequenced material: PBMCs. These receptor sequences come from a woman younger than 45 in good health and CMV-seronegative.

The chain uses TRBV27 and TRBJ1-5, with D perhaps matching TRBD1 (5 bases). Trimming cost V 0 bases and J 1 base, with 7 bases left between them. Germline values: CDR1 MNHEY, CDR2 SMNVEV (reference sequence). This CDR3 has 15 amino acids. The CDR3, as DNA: TGTGCCAGCAGTTTATCGTCAGGGAGCAATCAGCCCCAGCATTTT. This codes for CASSLSSGSNQPQHF.

This clone was found a few times. V usage is TRBV6-5 and J usage is TRBJ1-6; no firm D call. The CDR3 has 13 amino acids. Germline V gene sequence: CDR1 MNHEY, CDR2 SVGAGI. Trimming stripped 6 bases from V and 8 bases from J, with 11 bases between. The CDR3 sequence is CASRVRRDSPLHF. DNA for the CDR3: TGTGCCAGCAGAGTCCGTCGGGATTCACCCCTCCACTTT.

This chain connects TRBV19 to TRBJ1-5; TRBD1 aligns across 8 bases. Trimming took 9 bases from V and 7 from J; bases not matched to a gene: 11. From germline, CDR1 is LNHDA and CDR2 SQIVND (reference sequence). The CDR3 length is 14 residues. In DNA, the CDR3 is TGTGCCAGCACAGGACAGGGAGGTTTGCAGCCCCAGCATTTT. Translated, it gives CASTGQGGLQPQHF. Full variable domain (outside the CDR3, taken from reference TRBV19 and TRBJ1-5): DGGITQSPKYLFRKEGQNVTLSCEQNLNHDAMYWYRQDPGQGLRLIYYSQIVNDFQKGDIAEGYSVSREKKESFPLTVTSAQKNPTAFYLCASTGQGGLQPQHFGDGTRLSIL.

The rearrangement links TRBV7-7 to TRBJ1-3; 9 positions agree with TRBD1. The V gene's germline CDR1 is SSHAT and CDR2 FNYEAQ (reference sequence). V dropped 5 bases and J dropped 4; count of bases not matched to a gene: 6. The CDR3 consists of 15 residues. The CDR3 protein is CASSRAGQGGNTIYF. Written as DNA, the CDR3 is TGTGCCAGCAGCCGGGCGGGACAGGGAGGAAACACCATATATTTT.

The V gene is TRBV6-1, the J gene TRBJ1-2, with TRBD1 as a possible D gene (6 bases). With 1 base removed from V and 8 bases from J, the gap between germline ends came to 14 bases. CDR3 length equals 14 residues. The germline V gene encodes CDR1 MNHNS and CDR2 SASEGT. For the CDR3, the DNA is TGTGCCAGCAGTGAAGATTGGCAGGGGTTGGGCTACACCTTC. Amino acid sequence: CASSEDWQGLGYTF.

CDR3 nucleotides: TGTGCCAGCAGCTTGGCCCCGGACATACGACAAGAGACCCAGTACTTC. Its translation: CASSLAPDIRQETQYF. The chain joins TRBV5-6 to TRBJ2-5; tentatively, D is TRBD1 (5 bases). Trimming took 0 bases from V and 2 from J, leaving 14 bases between them. The CDR3 length is 16 residues. Germline-derived CDR1 and CDR2 are SGHDT and YYEEEE. Complete variable domain (other parts from reference TRBV5-6 and TRBJ2-5): DAGVTQSPTHLIKTRGQQVTLRCSPKSGHDTVSWYQQALGQGPQFIFQYYEEEERQRGNFPDRFSGHQFPNYSSELNVNALLLGDSALYLCASSLAPDIRQETQYFGPGTRLLVL.

The gene calls are TRBV2 and TRBJ1-2, with a possible D match to TRBD1 (6 bases). From germline, CDR1 is SNHLY and CDR2 FYNNEI. Trimming pared 6 bases from V and 1 base from J, leaving 12 bases between. The CDR3 runs to 14 residues. The CDR3 sequence: CASSLDRRNYGYTF. In nucleotides, the CDR3 is TGTGCCAGCAGCCTGGACAGACGTAACTATGGCTACACCTTC.

This clone was observed a single time. The chain couples TRBV6-1 to TRBJ1-2; 8 nucleotides match TRBD1. The V segment lost 7 bases and the J segment 0 bases; nucleotides outside the gene matches: 4. The germline V gene has CDR1 MNHNS and CDR2 SASEGT. This CDR3 has 14 amino acids. CDR3 in DNA: TGTGCCAGCATGACAGGGGTAGCTAACTATGGCTACACCTTC. This encodes CASMTGVANYGYTF.

This chain connects TRBV5-6 to TRBJ2-5; TRBD2 matches at 10 bases. The germline CDR1 and CDR2 sequences are SGHDT and YYEEEE. The CDR3 has 15 amino acids. The junction had 7 bases not matched to a gene; V was cut back by 4 bases and J by 4 bases. The CDR3 region has the DNA TGTGCCAGCAGCGAGAGCGGGGGGGCTTTAGAGACCCAGTACTTC. It encodes CASSESGGALETQYF.

The CDR3 nucleotides read TGTGCCAGTACGGGGGGACGAGGGACCCAGTACTTC. Protein: CASTGGRGTQYF. This sequence joins TRBV19 and TRBJ2-5; 7 nucleotides match TRBD2. The V gene end was trimmed by 7 bases and the J gene end by 7 bases; junction bases not matched to a gene: 6. Looked up from germline, CDR1 is LNHDA and CDR2 is SQIVND (reference sequence). There are 12 residues in the CDR3.